The rows below give T cell receptor beta chains drawn from one sample of a study of blood T cell repertoires in COVID-19. This table comes from immunoSEQ multiplex PCR, and its TCRdb copy is limited to in-frame clones, with some not included. The sample has roughly 120,000 clones, roughly 82% seen once; the top ten hold 9.5% to 13%. Sample: peripheral blood. Receptors were obtained from a human donor in a cohort sampled during active COVID-19. The CDR3 runs from the conserved cysteine through the conserved F or W. A D gene is named only where the DNA matches it firmly. A row's size may be missing; if present it is once, few, many or a size class.

abundance,len,j_gene,v_gene,d_gene,CDR3aa,CDR3nt
NA,12,TRBJ2-7,TRBV6-6,TRBD2,CATGLAFYEQYF,TGTGCCACCGGACTAGCGTTCTACGAGCAGTACTTC
NA,15,TRBJ2-1,TRBV9,TRBD1,CASSAGTGGRGEQFF,TGTGCCAGCAGCGCTGGGACAGGGGGAAGGGGTGAGCAGTTCTTC
NA,13,TRBJ1-6,TRBV19,NA,CASSPLSLSPLHF,TGTGCCAGTAGTCCCTTAAGCCTTTCACCCCTCCACTTT
NA,14,TRBJ1-4,TRBV19,NA,CASSESSVPEKLFF,TGTGCCAGTAGTGAATCCAGTGTCCCTGAAAAACTGTTTTTT
NA,15,TRBJ1-5,TRBV19,NA,CASSISTGNNQPQHF,TGTGCCAGTAGTATAAGCACAGGGAACAATCAGCCCCAGCATTTT
NA,15,TRBJ1-1,TRBV6-2/TRBV6-3,TRBD1,CASSAPGQIFFEAFF,TGTGCCAGCAGCGCACCGGGACAGATTTTTTTTGAAGCTTTCTTT
few,18,TRBJ2-3,TRBV23-1,TRBD1,CASSQSRSLTGCTDTQYF,TGCGCCAGCAGTCAATCTAGAAGTTTGACAGGGTGCACAGATACGCAGTATTTT
NA,19,TRBJ1-1,TRBV28,TRBD1,CASRGTGHYRTGLSTEAFF,TGTGCCAGCAGGGGGACGGGACACTACAGGACAGGGTTGAGCACTGAAGCTTTCTTT
NA,15,TRBJ2-3,TRBV5-1,TRBD2,CASSPGGASTDTQYF,TGCGCCAGCAGCCCCGGGGGGGCCTCCACAGATACGCAGTATTTT
NA,14,TRBJ2-3,TRBV28,TRBD2,CASSLAGTTDTQYF,TGTGCCAGCAGTCTAGCGGGGACGACAGATACGCAGTATTTT
NA,14,TRBJ1-2,TRBV2,NA,CASRGQGTGYGYTF,TGTGCCAGCAGGGGCCAGGGGACCGGCTATGGCTACACCTTC
NA,13,TRBJ2-5,TRBV7-8,NA,CASSLDRAETQYF,TGTGCCAGCAGCTTAGACAGGGCAGAGACCCAGTACTTC
NA,14,TRBJ1-6,TRBV28,NA,CGSGNLPGNSPLHF,TGTGGCAGCGGGAATTTGCCGGGGAATTCACCCCTCCACTTT
NA,16,TRBJ2-3,TRBV20-1,TRBD2,CSASRLAGGPGDTQYF,TGCAGTGCTAGTAGACTAGCGGGGGGGCCAGGAGATACGCAGTATTTT
NA,13,TRBJ1-2,TRBV24-1,NA,CATGEVRVGGYTF,TGTGCCACCGGGGAAGTGAGGGTGGGGGGCTACACCTTC
NA,14,TRBJ1-1,TRBV27,TRBD1,CASSPQGAYTEAFF,TGTGCCAGCAGTCCACAGGGGGCATACACTGAAGCTTTCTTT
NA,15,TRBJ2-5,TRBV19,TRBD1,CASSREDRGQETQYF,TGTGCCAGTAGTAGGGAGGACAGGGGCCAAGAGACCCAGTACTTC
NA,14,TRBJ2-3,TRBV6-5,NA,CASSYVEYTDTQYF,TGTGCCAGCAGTTACGTGGAGTACACAGATACGCAGTATTTT
once,15,TRBJ2-3,TRBV18,NA,CASSPRRVGTDTQYF,TGTGCCAGCTCACCCCGACGGGTGGGCACAGATACGCAGTATTTT
NA,14,TRBJ1-1,TRBV4-1,NA,CASRGIRGTTEAFF,TGCGCCAGCAGGGGCATTAGGGGCACCACTGAAGCTTTCTTT
NA,14,TRBJ2-7,TRBV6-5,NA,CASRDTWDSYEQYF,TGTGCCAGCAGGGACACCTGGGACTCCTACGAGCAGTACTTC
NA,15,TRBJ2-1,TRBV4-1,TRBD2,CASSQGGGAYNEQFF,TGCGCCAGCAGCCAAGGCGGGGGGGCATACAATGAGCAGTTCTTC
NA,13,TRBJ2-3,TRBV6-5,NA,CASWQGGPDTQYF,TGTGCCTCCTGGCAGGGTGGGCCAGATACGCAGTATTTT
NA,15,TRBJ2-1,TRBV9,NA,CASSVDGVAYNEQFF,TGTGCCAGCAGCGTAGACGGTGTGGCCTACAATGAGCAGTTCTTC
NA,15,TRBJ1-3,TRBV2,NA,CASSELGGSGNTIYF,TGTGCCAGCAGTGAACTGGGGGGCTCTGGAAACACCATATATTTT
NA,17,TRBJ2-3,TRBV2,TRBD2,CASSPGLARSSTDTQYF,TGTGCCAGCAGTCCGGGACTAGCCCGCTCAAGCACAGATACGCAGTATTTT
NA,16,TRBJ2-5,TRBV5-1,TRBD2,CASSLGGGGAGETQYF,TGCGCCAGCAGCTTAGGTGGCGGGGGGGCCGGAGAGACCCAGTACTTC
NA,17,TRBJ2-1,TRBV10-1,TRBD2,CASSEFGLAGGYNEQFF,TGCGCCAGCAGTGAGTTCGGACTAGCGGGGGGCTACAATGAGCAGTTCTTC
NA,14,TRBJ1-5,TRBV6-2/TRBV6-3,TRBD1,CASSGQGGNQPQHF,TGTGCCAGCAGTGGACAGGGGGGGAATCAGCCCCAGCATTTT
NA,13,TRBJ2-7,TRBV21-1,NA,CASPAGNSYEQYF,TGTGCCAGCCCCGCAGGGAACTCCTACGAGCAGTACTTC